The 28 T cell receptor beta chains presented below share a single source sample, sequenced in a study of shared clonotypes between healthy human individuals. Assay used: immunoSEQ multiplex PCR; TCRdb lists only in-frame clones, some missing. The data show 2.3 million or so clones, 93% seen once. The material sequenced was naive CD4+ T cells from PBMCs. This sample's subset: CD45RA+ positively selected. The receptors originated from a young man in good health. Some clones in this sample may be carry-over from other donors' samples.

This clone was recorded only once. This CDR3 is CASSLGPIYGYTF. CDR3 nucleotides: TGTGCCAGCAGCCTCGGGCCGATCTATGGCTACACCTTC. The chain has TRBV5-8 and TRBJ1-2; no firm D call. With 4 bases removed from V and 4 bases from J, the gap between germline ends came to 11 bases. Germline V gives CDR1 SGHTS, CDR2 YDEGEE. The CDR3 is 13 residues long.

J is TRBJ2-4 and V is TRBV4-2, with 7 bases matching TRBD2. The ends lost 1 base at V and 6 bases at J; junction bases unmatched: 9. The CDR3 is 16 amino acids. CDR1 LGHNA and CDR2 YNFKEQ come from the germline V gene. As DNA, the CDR3 is TGTGCCAGCAGCCAAGGGTCCCTAGCGGTGCTAAACATTCAGTACTTC. Translated: CASSQGSLAVLNIQYF.

The chain links TRBV7-2 to TRBJ2-7; 7 bases map to TRBD1. The germline CDR1 and CDR2 sequences are SGHTA and FQGNSA. Trimming cost V 5 bases and J 4 bases; bases outside gene matches: 11. The CDR3 spans 15 residues. CDR3 sequence (DNA): TGTGCCAGCAGCCTATCTTACGGGACAGCTTACGAGCAGTACTTC. This codes for CASSLSYGTAYEQYF.

Of note for this clone: One junction end does not reproduce the germline sequence, and a read error may be involved. The CDR3 sequence is CAGGQAPGVKTVF. DNA for the CDR3: TGTGCCGGGGGACAGGCCCCTGGTGTGAAAACTGTTTTT. The rearrangement links TRBV19 to TRBJ1-4, with TRBD1 matching over 8 bases. CDR3 length equals 13 residues. The V gene's germline CDR1 is LNHDA and CDR2 SQIVND (reference sequence).

The rearrangement joins TRBV6-5 to TRBJ2-7, with D unresolved. CDR1 and CDR2 (germline): MNHEY, SVGAGI. CDR3 length equals 14 residues. V was trimmed by 2 bases and J by 3 bases, leaving 11 bases between them. The CDR3 reads CASSYGQSHYEQYF. CDR3 nucleotides: TGTGCCAGCAGTTACGGGCAGAGCCACTACGAGCAGTACTTC.

The gene calls are TRBV19 and TRBJ2-7; 7 nucleotides align to TRBD1. V dropped 6 bases and J dropped 5; count of bases not matched to a gene: 10. The CDR3 totals 14 residues. Germline V gene sequence: CDR1 LNHDA, CDR2 SQIVND (reference sequence). The CDR3 DNA is TGTGCCAGTAGCCGTCAAGGACAGGCCAACGAGCAGTACTTC. Protein: CASSRQGQANEQYF.

The chain couples TRBV7-2 to TRBJ2-5; TRBD2 matches at 10 bases. The V segment lost 5 bases and the J segment 5 bases; nucleotides outside the gene matches: 11. Germline lookup yields CDR1 SGHTA and CDR2 FQGNSA. This CDR3 is built from 16 residues. The DNA for the CDR3 is TGTGCCAGCAGCCCCCAAGCGGGAGGGCCATGGGAGACCCAGTACTTC. This sequence encodes CASSPQAGGPWETQYF.

The chain combines TRBV18 with TRBJ2-3; the match to TRBD2 covers 9 bases. Germline V CDR1 and CDR2: KGHSH, LQKENI. This CDR3 region has 16 residues. V trimming: 0 bases; J trimming: 5 bases; junction bases outside the gene matches: 6. The CDR3 sequence: CASSPPISGRKDTQYF. CDR3 sequence (DNA): TGTGCCAGCTCACCACCGATCAGCGGGAGGAAAGATACGCAGTATTTT.

This sequence joins TRBV28 and TRBJ1-2; D is undetermined. Germline V lookup: CDR1 MDHEN, CDR2 SYDVKM. The CDR3 runs to 16 residues. V gave up 7 bases and J gave up 0 bases, with 18 bases separating them. The CDR3 here is CASTLGGISANYGYTF. The CDR3 DNA is TGTGCCAGCACCTTGGGAGGGATCTCAGCTAACTATGGCTACACCTTC.

This sequence joins TRBV7-3 and TRBJ2-6, with unresolved D. The germline V gene has CDR1 SGHTA and CDR2 FQGTGA. V lost 3 bases and J 3 bases, leaving 0 bases between the germline ends. This CDR3 region has 12 residues. The CDR3 sequence is CASSFGANVLTF. In DNA, the CDR3 is TGTGCCAGCAGCTTTGGGGCCAACGTCCTGACTTTC.

The chain joins TRBV10-3 to TRBJ2-7, with D perhaps matching TRBD1 or TRBD2 (5 bases each). Germline lookup yields CDR1 ENHRY and CDR2 SYGVKD. The CDR3 spans 14 residues. V gave up 4 bases and J gave up 0 bases, with 10 bases separating them. CDR3 region: CAISGGALSYEQYF. The CDR3 bases are TGTGCCATCAGTGGAGGGGCTCTCTCCTACGAGCAGTACTTC.

J is TRBJ2-1 and V is TRBV21-1; TRBD1 is taken as the D call from the table, unchecked against the DNA. TRBV21-1 represents a pseudogene. The CDR3 is 14 amino acids. The CDR3 bases are TGTGCCGGACACAGGGAAGGGTACTACAATGAGCAGTTCTTC. It specifies CAGHREGYYNEQFF.

J is TRBJ2-1 and V is TRBV5-1; D remains ambiguous. Germline V lookup: CDR1 SGHRS, CDR2 YFSETQ. The length of the CDR3 is 13 residues. V was pared by 6 bases and J by 7 bases, with 14 bases between. For the CDR3, the DNA is TGCGCCAGCAAATACTTTGGAGCAAATGAGCAGTTCTTC. It specifies CASKYFGANEQFF.

The V gene is TRBV4-1, the J gene TRBJ2-1; D might be TRBD2 (6 bases). Deletions cut 4 bases from V and 3 bases from J, with 16 bases between. The CDR3 has 16 residues. The germline V gene has CDR1 MGHRA and CDR2 YSYEKL. CDR3 sequence: CASSRFAGSFYNEQFF. For the CDR3, the DNA is TGCGCCAGCAGCCGTTTCGCCGGGAGTTTCTACAATGAGCAGTTCTTC.

This clone occurred a few times. Other DNA sequences in this specimen translate into the identical CDR3. This sequence joins TRBV6-5 and TRBJ1-5, with a possible D match to TRBD1 (5 bases). This CDR3 spans 13 amino acids. Germline V gives CDR1 MNHEY, CDR2 SVGAGI. V was shortened by 6 bases and J by 1 base, with 7 bases between the two germline ends. CDR3 nucleotides: TGTGCCAGCAGACAGGACAGCAATCAGCCCCAGCATTTT. Translating gives CASRQDSNQPQHF.

The chain carries TRBV6-1 and TRBJ2-5; 9 nucleotides match TRBD1. In germline, CDR1 is MNHNS, CDR2 SASEGT. The CDR3 is 17 amino acids. After removal of 3 bases from V and 5 bases from J, the junction contained 13 bases not matched to a gene. The CDR3 protein is CASSDRLPGQGGETQYF. The CDR3 DNA is TGTGCCAGCAGTGACCGATTACCGGGACAGGGAGGCGAGACCCAGTACTTC.

The chain links TRBV5-1 to TRBJ2-7; TRBD2 matches at 11 bases. J was trimmed by 9 bases and V by 0 bases; bases with no gene match: 23. CDR1 and CDR2 (germline): SGHRS, YFSETQ. This CDR3 has 20 amino acids. Here the CDR3 DNA reads TGCGCCAGCAGCTTGGGACCCCGGGTAACTAGCGGGAGCGGGCGACTCGGGCAGTACTTC. It codes for CASSLGPRVTSGSGRLGQYF.

V and J are TRBV5-5 and TRBJ2-1; D remains ambiguous. The CDR3 is 16 amino acids. The V end lost 2 bases, the J end lost 0 bases, and 12 bases lay between the germline ends. From germline, CDR1 is SGHKS and CDR2 YYEKEE (reference sequence). The CDR3 is CASSLLGGSSYNEQFF. In nucleotides, the CDR3 is TGTGCCAGCAGCTTATTGGGCGGAAGCTCCTACAATGAGCAGTTCTTC.

The V call is TRBV11-3, the J call TRBJ2-1, with TRBD1 matching over 9 bases. Per the germline V gene, CDR1 is SGHNT and CDR2 is YENEEA. Losses at the gene ends were 5 bases for V and 5 bases for J; bases not matched to a gene: 7. The CDR3 length is 15 residues. The CDR3 here is CASSPGQGLNNEQFF. CDR3 nucleotide sequence: TGTGCCAGCAGCCCGGGACAGGGTTTGAACAATGAGCAGTTCTTC.

The chain has TRBV29-1 and TRBJ2-5, with 10 bases aligning to TRBD1. In germline, CDR1 is SQVTM, CDR2 ANQGSEA. The CDR3 contains 14 residues. Trimming took 7 bases from V and 5 from J; bases not matched to a gene: 10. The CDR3 protein is CSAETGGIGETQYF. In nucleotides, the CDR3 is TGCAGCGCCGAGACAGGGGGCATTGGGGAGACCCAGTACTTC. Supplemented by reference TRBV29-1 and TRBJ2-5, the full variable domain reads SAVISQKPSRDICQRGTSLTIQCQVDSQVTMMFWYRQQPGQSLTLIATANQGSEATYESGFVIDKFPISRPNLTFSTLTVSNMSPEDSSIYLCSAETGGIGETQYFGPGTRLLVL.

This chain joins TRBV7-9 and TRBJ1-5; D is uncertain. Germline V CDR1 and CDR2: SEHNR, FQNEAQ (reference sequence). The V gene lost 3 bases and the J gene lost 4 bases, with 7 bases spanning the gap. The CDR3 runs 13 residues. The CDR3 coding sequence is TGTGCCAGCAGCTTTTCTGCTAATCAGCCCCAGCATTTT. This translates into CASSFSANQPQHF.

The chain recombines TRBV7-2 with TRBJ2-1; the D gene is possibly TRBD2 (6 bases). V lost 1 base to trimming and J lost 7 bases, with 17 bases between them. Germline V gene data show CDR1 as SGHTA and CDR2 as FQGNSA. The CDR3 has 16 residues. The CDR3 nucleotides are TGTGCCAGCAGCTTAGTAGACGGGAGAGGGACGAATGAGCAGTTCTTC. Residues: CASSLVDGRGTNEQFF.

Concerning this clone itself: This sample also contains other DNA sequences that code for the same CDR3. V gene TRBV11-3 combines with J gene TRBJ2-5; D is perhaps TRBD1 (5 bases). Germline lookup yields CDR1 SGHNT and CDR2 YENEEA. The CDR3 runs 11 residues. V was cut by 4 bases and J by 5 bases, with 5 bases left in between. The CDR3 sequence: CASSSGETQYF. The CDR3 nucleotides are TGTGCCAGCAGCTCAGGGGAGACCCAGTACTTC. The entire variable domain, with the rest obtained from reference TRBV11-3 and TRBJ2-5, is as follows: EAGVVQSPRYKIIEKKQPVAFWCNPISGHNTLYWYLQNLGQGPELLIRYENEEAVDDSQLPKDRFSAERLKGVDSTLKIQPAELGDSAVYLCASSSGETQYFGPGTRLLVL.

CDR3: CASSVAGHPPIQHF. CDR3 DNA sequence: TGTGCCAGCAGTGTAGCGGGACACCCACCAATCCAGCATTTT. The V and J genes are TRBV2 and TRBJ1-5; D possibly corresponds to TRBD1 (6 bases). Germline-derived CDR1 and CDR2 are SNHLY and FYNNEI. CDR3 size: 14 residues. Trimming took off 4 bases at V and 12 bases at J, with 19 bases between the two ends.

This chain links TRBV19 with TRBJ1-2; 9 positions agree with TRBD1. V lost 0 bases, J lost 5 bases, and 10 bases stayed unmatched. Per germline, CDR1 LNHDA and CDR2 SQIVND (reference sequence). This CDR3 has 17 amino acids. The CDR3 sequence: CASSIDLPTGGRYGYTF. The DNA of the CDR3 is TGTGCCAGTAGTATAGACCTACCGACAGGGGGTCGGTATGGCTACACCTTC.

The chain links TRBV28 to TRBJ2-7; D perhaps matches TRBD2 (5 bases). Germline CDR1 and CDR2: MDHEN and SYDVKM. This CDR3 region has 13 residues. Trimming stripped 4 bases from V and 6 bases from J, with 13 bases between. In DNA, the CDR3 is TGTGCCAGCAGTTCCATTACTAGGGCCGAGCAGTACTTC. Protein: CASSSITRAEQYF.

This clone has just one count. J is TRBJ2-7 and V is TRBV27, with a weak D call TRBD2 (5 bases). The CDR3 loop spans 16 amino acids. Trimming stripped 6 bases from V and 5 bases from J, with 23 bases between. Germline CDR1 and CDR2: MNHEY and SMNVEV (reference sequence). The CDR3 region is CASSLGGLLLPDEQYF. The CDR3 nucleotides read TGTGCCAGCAGCTTAGGCGGACTCCTCTTACCTGACGAGCAGTACTTC.

The CDR3 nucleotides read TGTGCCAGCAGCCACCAAGTTACTAGCGGACGAAAAGAGACCCAGTACTTC. It encodes CASSHQVTSGRKETQYF. This chain links TRBV14 with TRBJ2-5, with 8 bases identical to TRBD2. This CDR3 spans 17 amino acids. V was clipped by 3 bases and J by 3 bases; unmatched bases: 12. In germline, CDR1 is SGHDN, CDR2 FVKESK.